The 19 T cell receptor beta chains below all came from one sample that was sequenced in a study of blood T cell repertoires in COVID-19. Profiled with immunoSEQ multiplex PCR; TCRdb holds only in-frame clones, not every one. This table holds around 24,000 clones, around 75% found once. The source material was peripheral blood. The receptor source for this set is a woman older than 75 with acute or convalescent COVID-19.

This clone was observed a handful of times. The CDR3 here is CASSITSGGRNEQFF. The CDR3, as DNA: TGTGCCAGCAGCATCACTAGCGGGGGGAGGAATGAGCAGTTCTTC. The genes are TRBV7-3 and TRBJ2-1; TRBD2 matches 12 bases. Germline V lookup: CDR1 SGHTA, CDR2 FQGTGA. The CDR3 contains 15 residues. J was trimmed by 7 bases and V by 5 bases; bases with no gene match: 6.

This clone has just one count. The J gene is TRBJ1-6, the V gene TRBV5-4; 7 nucleotides line up with TRBD1. This CDR3 region has 16 residues. V lost 3 bases to trimming and J lost 4 bases; unmatched junction nucleotides: 7. Per germline, CDR1 SGHNT and CDR2 YYREEE (reference sequence). The CDR3 is CASSSGGAGYNSPLHF. The CDR3 DNA reads TGTGCCAGCAGCTCAGGGGGTGCGGGGTATAATTCACCCCTCCACTTT.

V gene TRBV7-8 combines with J gene TRBJ2-5, with 13 bases lining up with TRBD2. The CDR3 is 16 residues long. Looked up from germline, CDR1 is SGHVS and CDR2 is FQNEAQ. With 3 bases clipped from V and 2 bases from J, the junction kept 3 bases outside the gene matches. The CDR3 is CASSLAGLAGQETQYF. The CDR3 bases are TGTGCCAGCAGCTTGGCGGGACTAGCGGGGCAAGAGACCCAGTACTTC.

The V and J genes are TRBV6-5 and TRBJ1-6; no clear D gene. The V end was cut by 2 bases, the J end by 10 bases, with 12 bases between. The germline CDR1 and CDR2 sequences are MNHEY and SVGAGI. The CDR3 extends over 14 amino acids. The CDR3 is CASSYQEGGSPLHF. In nucleotides, the CDR3 is TGTGCCAGCAGTTACCAGGAGGGTGGATCACCCCTCCACTTT.

The gene calls are TRBV7-2 and TRBJ2-2; D is ambiguous. Trimming cost V 5 bases and J 2 bases, with 9 bases left between them. This CDR3 spans 14 amino acids. The germline V gene has CDR1 SGHTA and CDR2 FQGNSA. The CDR3, as DNA: TGTGCCAGCAGCATGGGCCCTAACACCGGGGAGCTGTTTTTT. This translates into CASSMGPNTGELFF.

This rearrangement joins TRBV6-6 to TRBJ2-3, with 10 bases identical to TRBD2. CDR1 MNHNY and CDR2 SVGAGI come from the germline V gene (reference sequence). V was clipped by 6 bases and J by 8 bases; unmatched bases: 11. The CDR3 has 15 residues. The CDR3 is CASSPTSGRVVTQYF. DNA of the CDR3: TGTGCCAGCAGCCCGACTAGCGGGCGGGTAGTTACGCAGTATTTT.

The J gene is TRBJ1-3, the V gene TRBV7-9, with D maybe TRBD1 (6 bases). The CDR3 has 15 residues. Germline assignment: CDR1 SEHNR and CDR2 FQNEAQ (reference sequence). V was trimmed by 1 base and J by 8 bases, leaving 15 bases between them. This chain's CDR3 is CASSLGQAGGDTIYF. The CDR3 DNA is TGTGCCAGCAGCTTAGGACAGGCCGGAGGAGACACCATATATTTT.

The V and J genes are TRBV4-1 and TRBJ2-3; 7 positions match TRBD2. Trimming at V came to 7 bases and at J to 6 bases, leaving 13 bases not matched to a gene. Germline CDR1 reads MGHRA; CDR2 reads YSYEKL. This CDR3 is 15 amino acids long. CDR3 amino acids: CASKSLREPQDTQYF. For the CDR3, the DNA is TGCGCCAGCAAGTCTTTGCGGGAGCCTCAGGATACGCAGTATTTT.

This chain connects TRBV3-1 (or the pseudogene TRBV3-2) to TRBJ2-1, with D uncertain. Germline loops: CDR1 LGHDT, CDR2 YNNKEL (reference sequence). Between the trimmed V and J ends, which lost 4 bases and 3 bases, there was a span of 7 bases. This CDR3 has 13 amino acids. The CDR3 DNA reads TGTGCCAGCAGCCTATCCGGCTACAATGAGCAGTTCTTC. It is translated as CASSLSGYNEQFF.

The V and J genes are TRBV6-5 and TRBJ1-1; unclear D gene. V was pared by 5 bases and J by 0 bases, with 10 bases between. This CDR3 has 14 amino acids. The V gene's germline CDR1 is MNHEY and CDR2 SVGAGI. The CDR3 coding sequence is TGTGCCAGCAGTCGAGGCAGATTGAACACTGAAGCTTTCTTT. This sequence encodes CASSRGRLNTEAFF.

This clone came up once. V and J are TRBV7-2 and TRBJ2-7; 10 nucleotides match TRBD1. CDR1 is SGHTA and CDR2 is FQGNSA in the germline V gene. The CDR3 totals 16 residues. V gave up 5 bases and J gave up 5 bases; unmatched junction bases: 12. In nucleotides, the CDR3 is TGTGCCAGCAGCCTACCCGGGACAGGGGTTCGGAACGAGCAGTACTTC. Translation: CASSLPGTGVRNEQYF.

The chain carries TRBV18 and TRBJ2-2; D possibly corresponds to TRBD1 (6 bases). V lost 6 bases and J lost 0, with 11 bases in between. The CDR3 spans 15 residues. The germline CDR1 and CDR2 sequences are KGHSH and LQKENI. CDR3 in DNA: TGTGCCAGCTCTTCCGGGACAACGAACACCGGGGAGCTGTTTTTT. Its protein product is CASSSGTTNTGELFF. The entire variable domain, with the rest obtained from reference TRBV18 and TRBJ2-2, is as follows: NAGVMQNPRHLVRRRGQEARLRCSPMKGHSHVYWYRQLPEEGLKFMVYLQKENIIDESGMPKERFSAEFPKEGPSILRIQQVVRGDSAAYFCASSSGTTNTGELFFGEGSRLTVL.

The chain has TRBV7-3 and TRBJ2-1; TRBD2 agrees at 7 bases. CDR3 size: 15 residues. Germline-derived CDR1 and CDR2 are SGHTA and FQGTGA. The V segment lost 2 bases and the J segment 1 base; nucleotides outside the gene matches: 2. The CDR3 is CASSLGRASYNEQFF. In DNA form, the CDR3 reads TGTGCCAGCAGCTTAGGGAGGGCTTCCTACAATGAGCAGTTCTTC.

This chain links TRBV7-2 with TRBJ1-2; 8 nucleotides agree with TRBD1. Trimming cost V 1 base and J 4 bases; bases outside gene matches: 11. The CDR3 spans 17 residues. Germline loops: CDR1 SGHTA, CDR2 FQGNSA. CDR3 in DNA: TGTGCCAGCAGCTTAGGGGGAACGACAGGGGCCCTCTATGGCTACACCTTC. It codes for CASSLGGTTGALYGYTF. The entire variable domain, with the rest obtained from reference TRBV7-2 and TRBJ1-2, is as follows: GAGVSQSPSNKVTEKGKDVELRCDPISGHTALYWYRQSLGQGLEFLIYFQGNSAPDKSGLPSDRFSAERTGGSVSTLTIQRTQQEDSAVYLCASSLGGTTGALYGYTFGSGTRLTVV.

This clone was picked up a small number of times. The V call is TRBV18, the J call TRBJ2-2; 10 nucleotides align to TRBD2. CDR1 KGHSH and CDR2 LQKENI come from the germline V gene. The CDR3 sequence is 16 residues long. Trimming took 0 bases from V and 10 from J; bases not matched to a gene: 8. The CDR3 DNA reads as TGTGCCAGCTCACCACCCCAGCTAGCGGGAGAAGAGGAGCTGTTTTTT. Translated, it gives CASSPPQLAGEEELFF.

The chain combines TRBV3-1 (or the pseudogene TRBV3-2) with TRBJ2-1; 12 nucleotides line up with TRBD2. The CDR3 is 17 amino acids. CDR1 is LGHDT and CDR2 is YNNKEL in the germline V gene (reference sequence). After removal of 3 bases from V and 5 bases from J, the junction contained 8 bases not matched to a gene. The CDR3 protein is CASSQTVGLAGHNEQFF. CDR3 nucleotide sequence: TGTGCCAGCAGCCAGACCGTGGGACTAGCGGGCCACAATGAGCAGTTCTTC.

This chain joins TRBV4-1 and TRBJ2-1; 13 positions match TRBD2. CDR1 is MGHRA and CDR2 is YSYEKL in the germline V gene. The J segment lost 0 bases and the V segment lost 0 bases, leaving 2 bases of the junction unmatched. CDR3 length: 18 amino acids. The CDR3 sequence: CASSQEGLAGSSYNEQFF. The CDR3 bases are TGCGCCAGCAGCCAAGAGGGACTAGCGGGGTCCTCCTACAATGAGCAGTTCTTC.

The genes are TRBV2 and TRBJ2-1, with 8 bases lining up with TRBD2. Germline-derived CDR1 and CDR2 are SNHLY and FYNNEI. The length of the CDR3 is 14 residues. The V gene end was trimmed by 6 bases and the J gene end by 7 bases; junction bases not matched to a gene: 8. This CDR3 reads CASSQVRGGNEQFF. The CDR3 bases are TGTGCCAGCAGCCAAGTCCGGGGGGGGAATGAGCAGTTCTTC.

The gene calls are TRBV2 and TRBJ1-2, with D uncertain. V lost 3 bases and J lost 0, with 5 bases in between. CDR3 length: 13 residues. The germline CDR1 and CDR2 sequences are SNHLY and FYNNEI. The CDR3 nucleotides read TGTGCCAGCAGTGACGCAGCTAACTATGGCTACACCTTC. Residues: CASSDAANYGYTF.